This record covers a single T cell receptor beta chain. Its recognized antigen is unknown. No much larger clone exists at a distance of one base, and base qualities are not known. The sample's time point label, in plain terms: roughly 2 years on ibrutinib. For TCR beta library preparation, 1.5 to 2 micrograms of genomic DNA were isolated from cryopreserved PBMCs. High-throughput TCR beta sequencing was performed on longitudinal blood samples from CLL patients receiving ibrutinib monotherapy. The patients took part in an open-label, single-center phase 2 trial of ibrutinib monotherapy. The data are from a study of cytotoxic CD8 clonotypes in ibrutinib-treated CLL (dated by TCRdb to the early 2020s). A note on the overall study: In this cohort, about 15 patients were treatment-naive and ten to twelve were relapsed/refractory, while approximately 18 had unmutated IGHV. Longitudinal samples were available for about 30% of the roughly 86 trial participants. Responses were partial in approximately 24 patients and complete in 2; after median approximately 5.5 years follow-up, about 14 stayed in remission and about twelve progressed. Response samples were taken after a median of about a year on treatment, ranging from about 6 to 40 months. Cryopreserved peripheral blood mononuclear cells were collected before treatment, at response, and at either disease progression or sustained remission. Every remission and progressive disease sample was obtained while ibrutinib was still being received by the patients. An average of about 260,000 productive templates and approximately 90,000 productive rearrangements was obtained per sample. The research as a whole found: Lymph node repertoires were not examined, and the timing of sampling was not matched between patients in sustained remission and those whose disease progressed. Public clonotypes were rare and either shrank or stayed stable during treatment, and the rise in clonality at ibrutinib response reflected expansion of private clonotypes. Clonality rose at ibrutinib response, remained stable during sustained remission, and dropped back toward baseline at progression. Baseline clonality exceeded that of age-matched healthy donors and correlated strongly with circulating CD8+ T-cell counts.

Each clonotype received, on average, 10x coverage in deep resolution sequencing performed on a MiSeq, where the target depth lay between 1 in 1 million and 1 in 200,000 T cells. The immunoSEQ hsTCRB Kit was used to generate the TCR beta libraries. In the paper's pipeline: The data were analyzed with ImmunoSEQ Analyzer and ImmunoSEQ Data Assistant, and V, D and J gene assignments followed IMGT definitions. Clonality was computed as one minus normalized Shannon entropy of productive rearrangement frequencies, ranging from 0 to 1. Only overrepresented clonotypes making up at least 0.05% of the repertoire of each patient were included in the public clonotype analysis. More than ten repertoires from age-matched healthy donors, obtained from immuneACCESS, served as clonality controls. TCRdb retrieved this table from immuneACCESS and kept in-frame rearrangements only. Not all clones are present; in checked studies, unresolved V genes account for under half, and no reason is known for the remainder. V and J calls and clone size are those listed in that table; D and trimming were worked out from the DNA. Here the sample has about 200,000 clones; around 72% occur a single time. The ten largest clones add up to under 15% of the sample.

Trimming takes 7 bases from V and 2 bases from J, and the germline ends sit 11 bases apart. The CDR3 starts with the cysteine, ends with the phenylalanine, and has 13 residues. Just the 39-base CDR3 DNA is kept, in frame starting at base 1. The germline V gene encodes CDR1 MNHEY and CDR2 SVGAGI. The sequence came from a human donor with chronic lymphocytic leukemia. This sequence uses TRBV6-5 and TRBJ2-5, with TRBD1 as a weak D call on 6 bases. Sequencing was performed on PBMCs, taken after 24 months of ibrutinib treatment. Read as DNA, the sequence is TGTGCCAGCAAAAACAGGGTACAAGAGACCCAGTACTTC. It is translated as CASKNRVQETQYF.